Listed here are 18 T cell receptor beta chains from one sample, sequenced in a study of blood T cell repertoires in COVID-19. Some clones are missing from TCRdb's copy, which holds only in-frame ones; the method was immunoSEQ multiplex PCR. The sample carries around 100,000 clones, 92% recorded once. The sample comprised peripheral blood. These receptors were taken from a man in his fifties with active COVID-19.

The gene calls are TRBV10-2 and TRBJ2-1, with 10 positions matching TRBD2. The CDR3 consists of 15 residues. V lost 3 bases, J lost 12 bases, and 11 bases stayed unmatched. The germline V gene has CDR1 WSHSY and CDR2 SAAADI. CDR3 sequence reads: CASSDKGLAARGQFF. In nucleotides, the CDR3 is TGCGCCAGCAGTGACAAAGGACTAGCGGCCCGGGGGCAGTTCTTC.

The rearrangement links TRBV7-9 to TRBJ2-5; TRBD1 matches 9 bases. The germline gives CDR1 SEHNR, CDR2 FQNEAQ (reference sequence). This CDR3 comprises 17 residues. V lost 5 bases, J lost 4 bases, and 14 bases stayed unmatched. Here the CDR3 reads CASSRRDRELRGETQYF. The DNA of the CDR3 is TGTGCCAGCAGCCGAAGGGACAGGGAGTTGCGGGGAGAGACCCAGTACTTC.

This sequence joins TRBV24-1 and TRBJ2-7; 12 nucleotides match TRBD2. Germline V gene sequence: CDR1 KGHDR, CDR2 SFDVKD. Trimming removed 4 bases from V and 5 bases from J; junction bases left unmatched: 5. The CDR3 extends over 15 amino acids. CDR3 in amino acids: CATSERTSGTHEQYF. CDR3 nucleotides: TGTGCCACCAGTGAGCGGACTAGCGGGACCCACGAGCAGTACTTC.

V is TRBV5-1 and J is TRBJ2-5, with 10 nucleotides matching TRBD2. V gave up 2 bases and J gave up 5 bases; unmatched junction bases: 6. Germline assignment: CDR1 SGHRS and CDR2 YFSETQ. The length of the CDR3 is 15 residues. The CDR3 DNA sequence: TGCGCCAGCAGCTTAAAGCGGGAGGGCCCCGAGACCCAGTACTTC. Amino acid sequence: CASSLKREGPETQYF. The full variable domain, its missing parts supplied by reference TRBV5-1 and TRBJ2-5, is KAGVTQTPRYLIKTRGQQVTLSCSPISGHRSVSWYQQTPGQGLQFLFEYFSETQRNKGNFPGRFSGRQFSNSRSEMNVSTLELGDSALYLCASSLKREGPETQYFGPGTRLLVL.

Here the CDR3 DNA reads TGTGCCAGTAGTATTGGCATACCCAGAGTAGCGGGAGGGGATGAGCAGTTCTTC. Translated: CASSIGIPRVAGGDEQFF. V is TRBV19 and J is TRBJ2-1, with 11 bases that match TRBD2. The CDR3 extends over 18 amino acids. Germline loops: CDR1 LNHDA, CDR2 SQIVND (reference sequence). J lost 8 bases, V lost 3 bases, and 15 bases had no gene match.

The chain couples TRBV5-1 to TRBJ2-1; weak D call: TRBD2 (5 bases). In germline, CDR1 is SGHRS, CDR2 YFSETQ. The CDR3 contains 16 residues. Deletions cut 4 bases from V and 4 bases from J, with 18 bases between. This chain's CDR3 is CASSRVASGLYNEQFF. CDR3 bases: TGCGCCAGCAGCCGTGTGGCCAGCGGCCTTTACAATGAGCAGTTCTTC. The whole variable domain, filled in from reference TRBV5-1 and TRBJ2-1, reads KAGVTQTPRYLIKTRGQQVTLSCSPISGHRSVSWYQQTPGQGLQFLFEYFSETQRNKGNFPGRFSGRQFSNSRSEMNVSTLELGDSALYLCASSRVASGLYNEQFFGPGTRLTVL.

This clone was picked up one time. The rearrangement uses TRBV9 and TRBJ1-2; D is possibly TRBD1 (5 bases). Trimming took 2 bases from V and 13 from J, leaving 12 bases between them. This CDR3 spans 11 amino acids. The germline gives CDR1 SGDLS, CDR2 YYNGEE. The CDR3 region is CASSVGGKGTF. The CDR3 nucleotides read TGTGCCAGCAGCGTCGGGGGAAAGGGCACCTTC. The complete variable domain, with remaining parts taken from reference TRBV9 and TRBJ1-2, reads DSGVTQTPKHLITATGQRVTLRCSPRSGDLSVYWYQQSLDQGLQFLIQYYNGEERAKGNILERFSAQQFPDLHSELNLSSLELGDSALYFCASSVGGKGTFGSGTRLTVV.

The chain uses TRBV5-1 and TRBJ1-1; D possibly corresponds to TRBD1 (6 bases). The germline V and J ends were trimmed by 3 bases and 4 bases, with 16 bases remaining between them. The CDR3 contains 15 residues. Germline loops: CDR1 SGHRS, CDR2 YFSETQ. The CDR3 loop is CASSSQGQGGTEAFF. The CDR3 DNA sequence: TGCGCCAGCAGCTCGCAGGGGCAGGGCGGCACTGAAGCTTTCTTT.

The chain couples TRBV5-4 to TRBJ1-4, with TRBD1 matching 7 bases. V was clipped by 2 bases and J by 2 bases; unmatched bases: 6. There are 16 residues in the CDR3. The germline gives CDR1 SGHNT, CDR2 YYREEE (reference sequence). DNA for the CDR3: TGTGCCAGCAGCTTCGGAGGGGGCGATACTAATGAAAAACTGTTTTTT. It yields the protein CASSFGGGDTNEKLFF.

The gene calls are TRBV19 and TRBJ2-1; 16 bases line up with TRBD2. The CDR3 consists of 18 residues. The germline CDR1 and CDR2 sequences are LNHDA and SQIVND (reference sequence). V was clipped by 6 bases and J by 6 bases; unmatched bases: 11. CDR3 protein: CASRTVGTSGRARNEQFF. The DNA of the CDR3 is TGTGCCAGTAGAACAGTGGGGACTAGCGGGAGGGCCCGCAATGAGCAGTTCTTC.

The chain couples TRBV3-1 (or the pseudogene TRBV3-2) to TRBJ2-3, with D possibly matching TRBD2 (5 bases). The CDR3 length is 15 residues. Germline CDR1 is LGHDT and CDR2 is YNNKEL (reference sequence). The V gene lost 4 bases and the J gene lost 2 bases, with 13 bases spanning the gap. The chain's CDR3 is CASSPLQRLTDTQYF. In nucleotides, the CDR3 is TGTGCCAGCAGCCCACTCCAGCGGCTCACAGATACGCAGTATTTT.

The V and J genes are TRBV30 and TRBJ2-5, with 7 nucleotides matching TRBD1. The CDR3 sequence is 14 residues long. V shed 2 bases, J shed 5 bases, and the junction held 8 bases outside the gene matches. In germline, CDR1 is GTSNPN, CDR2 SVGIG (reference sequence). The CDR3: CAWSPGTAVETQYF. In DNA form, the CDR3 reads TGTGCCTGGAGTCCTGGGACAGCGGTCGAGACCCAGTACTTC.

The chain couples TRBV11-2 to TRBJ2-1, with D possibly matching TRBD2 (5 bases). Germline V lookup: CDR1 SGHAT, CDR2 FQNNGV. The CDR3 has 16 amino acids. V was clipped by 5 bases and J by 4 bases, with 18 bases between them. The CDR3 DNA sequence: TGTGCCAGCAGCCCCCGGGGTACCGAACGGTACAATGAGCAGTTCTTC. Translating it yields CASSPRGTERYNEQFF.

CDR3 protein: CASSSGTVYEQYF. CDR3 in DNA: TGTGCCAGCAGCTCCGGGACAGTCTACGAGCAGTACTTC. The chain recombines TRBV28 with TRBJ2-7, with 7 bases lining up with TRBD1. Germline V gives CDR1 MDHEN, CDR2 SYDVKM. The CDR3 has 13 amino acids. J was trimmed by 3 bases and V by 6 bases; bases with no gene match: 5. Full variable domain (missing parts from reference TRBV28 and TRBJ2-7): DVKVTQSSRYLVKRTGEKVFLECVQDMDHENMFWYRQDPGLGLRLIYFSYDVKMKEKGDIPEGYSVSREKKERFSLILESASTNQTSMYLCASSSGTVYEQYFGPGTRLTVT.

The chain employs TRBV9 and TRBJ2-1, with D perhaps matching TRBD1 (6 bases). V was shortened by 2 bases and J by 10 bases, with 16 bases between the two germline ends. The CDR3 totals 14 residues. Germline CDR1 is SGDLS and CDR2 is YYNGEE. The CDR3 DNA follows: TGTGCCAGCAGCGTCGGTCAAAGGGGGAACGAGCAGTTCTTC. As protein: CASSVGQRGNEQFF.

The V and J genes are TRBV5-5 and TRBJ1-5; 10 nucleotides match TRBD1. Germline V lookup: CDR1 SGHKS, CDR2 YYEKEE (reference sequence). With 4 bases clipped from V and 5 bases from J, the junction kept 9 bases outside the gene matches. This CDR3 has 16 amino acids. The CDR3: CASSQGTGDGDQPQHF. In nucleotides, the CDR3 is TGTGCCAGCAGCCAGGGGACAGGGGATGGCGATCAGCCCCAGCATTTT.

This chain links TRBV4-1 with TRBJ2-6, with D tentatively TRBD2 (5 bases). This CDR3 has 16 residues. Germline CDR1 MGHRA, CDR2 YSYEKL. Trimming pared 2 bases from V and 0 bases from J, leaving 8 bases between. CDR3 in DNA: TGCGCCAGCAGCCAAACTAGGAGCTCTGGGGCCAACGTCCTGACTTTC. Translating it yields CASSQTRSSGANVLTF.

The chain joins TRBV6-5 to TRBJ2-3; D possibly corresponds to TRBD1 (6 bases). This CDR3 has 13 amino acids. Germline-derived CDR1 and CDR2 are MNHEY and SVGAGI. Trimming shortened V by 3 bases and J by 7 bases, and 11 bases separated the two germline ends. The CDR3 region has the DNA TGTGCCAGCAGTTATGGACAGTTTAATACGCAGTATTTT. This sequence encodes CASSYGQFNTQYF.